This TCR beta chain was identified in a study of blood T cell repertoires in COVID-19. Using immunoSEQ multiplex PCR, the repertoire was profiled, and TCRdb retains in-frame clones only, with some absent. This table holds more than 200,000 clones, around 84% found once. Germline V lookup: CDR1 KGHSH, CDR2 LQKENI. Germline trimming cut 9 bases from V and 3 bases from J; bases unmatched to any gene: 7. There are 14 residues in the CDR3. This TCR derives from a man aged 55-75 years with acute or convalescent COVID-19. The sample comprised peripheral blood. This sequence joins TRBV18 and TRBJ2-7, with 11 bases matching TRBD1. CDR3 sequence: CASCSGTGGYEQYF. As DNA, the CDR3 is TGTGCCAGTTGTTCCGGGACAGGGGGCTACGAGCAGTACTTC.